The rows below give T cell receptor beta chains drawn from one sample of a study of blood T cell repertoires in COVID-19. Method: immunoSEQ multiplex PCR; TCRdb's copy keeps in-frame clones and lacks some. The table has around 130,000 clones, roughly 84% seen once. Sequencing was done on a sample of peripheral blood. These TCRs come from a man aged 55 to 69 with acute or convalescent COVID-19. The CDR3 runs from the conserved cysteine through the conserved F or W. A D gene is named only where the DNA matches it firmly. Clone sizes are given selectively: once, few, many, or a class where the clone is expanded.

J gene,clone size,D gene,V gene,CDR3 protein,CDR3 DNA
TRBJ2-5,NA,NA,TRBV5-6,CASSLAGGETQYF,TGTGCCAGCAGCTTGGCTGGAGGGGAGACCCAGTACTTC
TRBJ1-1,NA,TRBD1,TRBV28,CASTKHQQGSDTEAFF,TGTGCCAGCACCAAACACCAACAGGGGTCGGACACTGAAGCTTTCTTT
TRBJ1-4,NA,NA,TRBV6-5,CASSYGQDNEKLFF,TGTGCCAGCAGTTACGGGCAGGATAATGAAAAACTGTTTTTT
TRBJ2-3,NA,NA,TRBV2,CASGGAYRTDTQYF,TGTGCCAGCGGAGGGGCTTATAGGACAGATACGCAGTATTTT
TRBJ2-2,once,TRBD1,TRBV5-5,CASSLGGQATGELFF,TGTGCCAGCAGCTTGGGGGGACAGGCCACCGGGGAGCTGTTTTTT
TRBJ1-2,NA,NA,TRBV25-1,CASSVDLAGGYTF,TGTGCCAGCAGTGTAGACCTGGCGGGTGGCTACACCTTC
TRBJ1-1,NA,TRBD1,TRBV29-1,CSASTGGDTEAFF,TGCAGCGCGTCAACAGGGGGGGACACTGAAGCTTTCTTT
TRBJ1-5,NA,NA,TRBV15,CATSAGWRNQPQHF,TGTGCCACCAGCGCAGGGTGGCGAAATCAGCCCCAGCATTTT
TRBJ2-1,NA,TRBD2,TRBV7-3,CASSRTSGRAGNEQFF,TGTGCCAGCAGCAGGACTAGCGGGAGGGCCGGCAATGAGCAGTTCTTC
TRBJ1-6,NA,TRBD1,TRBV12-3/TRBV12-4,CASSYRGNSPLHF,TGTGCCAGCAGTTACAGGGGGAATTCACCCCTCCACTTT
TRBJ1-1,once,NA,TRBV19,CASIWRSGMNTEAFF,TGTGCCAGTATTTGGCGATCAGGGATGAACACTGAAGCTTTCTTT
TRBJ1-1,once,TRBD1,TRBV7-9,CASSWTGGTEAFF,TGTGCCAGCAGCTGGACAGGGGGCACTGAAGCTTTCTTT
TRBJ1-1,NA,TRBD1,TRBV5-1,CASSLGHRGPMNTEAFF,TGCGCCAGCAGCTTGGGCCACAGGGGCCCAATGAACACTGAAGCTTTCTTT
TRBJ1-6,NA,TRBD1,TRBV5-1,CASSEFRDSSYNSPLHF,TGCGCCAGCAGCGAATTCCGGGACAGCTCCTATAATTCACCCCTCCACTTT